What follows describes a single T cell receptor beta chain. TCRdb's copy holds only in-frame clones and misses some; the assay was immunoSEQ multiplex PCR. This sample carries roughly 200,000 clones, about 75% of them seen once, and the ten largest clones take approximately 5.9%. The CDR3 has 13 residues. From germline, CDR1 is SGHRS and CDR2 YFSETQ. The V and J ends lost 5 bases and 2 bases respectively, with 8 bases between them. The sample comes from a study of cytotoxic CD8 clonotypes in ibrutinib-treated CLL. This sequence originates from a human donor with chronic lymphocytic leukemia. The input for sequencing was PBMCs, taken after 12 months of ibrutinib treatment. The chain employs TRBV5-1 and TRBJ2-1, with TRBD1 as a possible D gene (5 bases). CDR3 DNA: TGCGCCAGCAGTCAGGGTGCCTACAATGAGCAGTTCTTC. Its protein is CASSQGAYNEQFF.